The clone carrying this T cell receptor (beta chain) was observed a handful of times. Its specificity is unknown. This CDR3 has 15 amino acids. Germline V gene sequence: CDR1 SGHTA, CDR2 FQGNSA. Germline trimming cut 3 bases from V and 6 bases from J; bases unmatched to any gene: 8. The data were taken from a study of T cell repertoires in cytomegalovirus infection. General study results and limits: HLA-C-restricted CMV-specific TCR beta clonotypes prevailed in the ex vivo response.

MiXCR, run by TCRdb on the reads, gives a single entry per CDR3 protein. The sample lists around 360,000 distinct CDR3 sequences; 34% were seen once. Here the sequenced sample was cultured PBMCs, taken from culture after CMV antigen stimulation. The TCR originated in a human donor in good health (CMV status not recorded). Some clones in this sample may be carry-over from other donors' samples. This chain joins TRBV7-2 and TRBJ1-2; 9 nucleotides line up with TRBD1. CDR3 sequence reads: CASSFDHRGLNGYTF. Written as DNA, the CDR3 is TGTGCCAGCAGCTTTGATCACAGGGGGCTCAATGGCTACACCTTC.